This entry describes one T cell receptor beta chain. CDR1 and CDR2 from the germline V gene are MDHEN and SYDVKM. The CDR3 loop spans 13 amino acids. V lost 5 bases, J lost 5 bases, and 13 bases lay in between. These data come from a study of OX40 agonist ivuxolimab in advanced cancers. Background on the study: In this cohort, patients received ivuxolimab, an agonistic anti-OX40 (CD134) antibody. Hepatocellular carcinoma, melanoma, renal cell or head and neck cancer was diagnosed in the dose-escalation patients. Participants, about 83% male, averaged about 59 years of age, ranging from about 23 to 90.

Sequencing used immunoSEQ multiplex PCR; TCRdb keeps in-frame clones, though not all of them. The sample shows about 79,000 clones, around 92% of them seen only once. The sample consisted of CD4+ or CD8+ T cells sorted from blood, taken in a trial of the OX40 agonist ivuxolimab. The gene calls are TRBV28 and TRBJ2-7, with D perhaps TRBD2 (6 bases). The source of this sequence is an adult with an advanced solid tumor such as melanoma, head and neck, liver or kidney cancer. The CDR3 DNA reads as TGTGCCAGCAGTGGCACTAGCACCAACGAGCAGTACTTC. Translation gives CASSGTSTNEQYF. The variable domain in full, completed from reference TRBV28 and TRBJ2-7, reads DVKVTQSSRYLVKRTGEKVFLECVQDMDHENMFWYRQDPGLGLRLIYFSYDVKMKEKGDIPEGYSVSREKKERFSLILESASTNQTSMYLCASSGTSTNEQYFGPGTRLTVT.